This TCR beta chain was captured by sequencing in a study of blood T cells in healthy people across ages. PCR was performed a second time for about 6 to 12 cycles using a sample-barcoded 5' primer and a J-beta primer mix. TCRdb redid the calling of the 5' RACE reads with MiXCR, one entry per CDR3 protein. The sample includes about 640,000 distinct CDR3 sequences, around three fifths of them seen just once. Germline V gene data show CDR1 as WSHSY and CDR2 as SAAADI. CDR3 length equals 13 residues. V trimming: 7 bases; J trimming: 6 bases; junction bases outside the gene matches: 6. The chain links TRBV10-2 to TRBJ2-4, with TRBD1 matching 7 bases. The clonotype was recovered from a man between 60 and 75 years old in good health. What was sequenced was blood. CDR3 loop: CASKDRIRNIQYF. CDR3 DNA sequence: TGCGCCAGCAAGGACAGGATCAGAAACATTCAGTACTTC.